This paragraph reports one T cell receptor (beta chain). Its cognate antigen is unknown. The sample originates from a study of T cell repertoires in cytomegalovirus infection. About the research overall: Public TCR beta signatures were indicative of both CMV infection and a matching HLA type. Study observations and caveats: Totalled public TCR beta family frequency picked out people who carried CMV plus the relevant HLA. HLA-C-restricted CMV-specific TCR beta clonotypes were dominant in the ex vivo response.

V was pared by 4 bases and J by 1 base, with 12 bases between. The CDR3 is 14 residues long. Germline CDR1 is SQVTM and CDR2 is ANQGSEA. TCRdb fed the reads into MiXCR, producing one record per CDR3 protein. The data hold some 300,000 distinct CDR3 sequences, with 9.6% observed a single time. The receptor was isolated from a human donor in good health (CMV status not recorded). Some clones in this sample may be carry-over from other donors' samples. The sample comprised PBMCs. V and J are TRBV29-1 and TRBJ2-3; D may be TRBD1 (5 bases). DNA for the CDR3: TGCAGCGTTGTGCGGACCAGGGGCACAGATACGCAGTATTTT. Translating gives CSVVRTRGTDTQYF.